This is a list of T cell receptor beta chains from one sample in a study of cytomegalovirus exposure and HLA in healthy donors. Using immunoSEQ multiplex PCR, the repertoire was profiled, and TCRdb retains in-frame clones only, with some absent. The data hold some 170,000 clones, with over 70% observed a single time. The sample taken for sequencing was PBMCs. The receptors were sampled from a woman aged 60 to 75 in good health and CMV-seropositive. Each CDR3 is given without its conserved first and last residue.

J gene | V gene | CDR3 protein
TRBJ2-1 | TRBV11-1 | ASTLLGRENEQF
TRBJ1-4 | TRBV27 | ASSRTPTNEKLF
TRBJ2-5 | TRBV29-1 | SVGRVQETQY
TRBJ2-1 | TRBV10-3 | AILAGVRDEQF
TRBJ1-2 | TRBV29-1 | SVEPPTRRNYGYT
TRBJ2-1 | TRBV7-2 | ASSPGTFYNEQF
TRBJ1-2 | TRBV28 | ASRLGWGHTANYGYT
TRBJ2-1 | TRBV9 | ASSGRVAGTYNEQF
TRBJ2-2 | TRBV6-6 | ASSPTRGELF
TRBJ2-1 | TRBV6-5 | ASRLTSGAYNEQF
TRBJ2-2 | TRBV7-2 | ASSFGTGAGTGELF
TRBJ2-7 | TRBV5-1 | ASRPGQGNYEQY
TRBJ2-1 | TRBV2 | ASVKTSDINEQF
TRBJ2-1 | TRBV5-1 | ASSLLAGGNEQF
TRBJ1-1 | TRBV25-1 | ATTGSNTEAF
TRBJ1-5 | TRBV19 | ASRFEGSNQPQH
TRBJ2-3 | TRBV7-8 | ASSFPGGGGDTQY
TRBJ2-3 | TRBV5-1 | ASSLFGGRTDTQY
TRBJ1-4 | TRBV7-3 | ASSLGQGAANEKLF
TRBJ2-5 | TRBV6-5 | ASSRLAPETQY
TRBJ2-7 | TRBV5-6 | ASSSHRVLVYEQY
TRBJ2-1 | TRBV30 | AWRRRGTSGRHEQF
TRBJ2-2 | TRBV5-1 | ASSLPRGTGELF
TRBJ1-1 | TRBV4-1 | ASSPLTGGSEAF
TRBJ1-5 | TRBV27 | ASSFRSGGFGNQPQH